The T cell receptor (beta chain) under discussion was sequenced for a study of blood T cell repertoires in COVID-19. Germline values: CDR1 LNHNV, CDR2 YYDKDF (reference sequence). This CDR3 is 14 amino acids long. The V and J ends lost 6 bases and 1 base, in that order; junction bases with no gene match: 5. TCRdb's copy holds only in-frame clones and misses some; the assay was immunoSEQ multiplex PCR. The repertoire consists of about 220,000 clones, with around 91% occurring once and the leading ten covering over 3%. The sequence was obtained from a young woman in a cohort exposed to, infected with or recovered from COVID-19 (not recorded which). This chain joins TRBV15 and TRBJ2-5; 7 bases are shared with TRBD2. The material sequenced was PBMCs or T cells enriched from blood (not recorded which). CDR3 sequence (DNA): TGTGCCACCAGGGATACGGGGGGCCAAGAGACCCAGTACTTC. It encodes CATRDTGGQETQYF.